This T cell receptor (beta chain) emerged from a study of T cell responses to AZD1222 COVID-19 vaccine. About this clone itself: The target antigen is unknown.

Here immunoSEQ multiplex PCR was the method, and the copy in TCRdb shows in-frame clones only, minus some. The sample consists of fewer than 70,000 clones, about three quarters of them appearing once. Study outcomes and limitations: White British ancestry dominated among donors, who included more females, and clonal diversity was possibly underestimated. Unmutated variant regions reportedly attract nearly half of all spike-specific TCRs. Sampling captured repertoires only after the peak T cell response.

Some second doses came at about 4 weeks and others at about 12 weeks; these were pooled. The CDR3 is 16 amino acids. Germline V CDR1 and CDR2: SGHAT, FQNNGV. Between the trimmed V and J ends, which lost 2 bases and 0 bases, there was a span of 10 bases. The chain is built from TRBV11-2 and TRBJ1-4; D uncertain. The origin of this receptor is an adult who received the AZD1222 COVID-19 vaccine. The sample in question was peripheral blood, obtained 28 days after the second AZD1222 dose. CDR3 nucleotides: TGTGCCAGCAGCTTAAGTCTCCTGGCAACTAATGAAAAACTGTTTTTT. Translated, it gives CASSLSLLATNEKLFF.